Shown below are 5 T cell receptor beta chains from a single sample sequenced in a study of blood T cell repertoires in COVID-19. Measured with immunoSEQ multiplex PCR; TCRdb has only the in-frame clones, and not every one. Of about 140,000 clones listed, more than 65% are singletons. Sequencing was performed on peripheral blood. The receptors here all came from a human donor in a cohort sampled during active COVID-19.

The rearrangement uses TRBV7-6 and TRBJ2-1, with TRBD2 matching over 11 bases. Germline CDR1 and CDR2: SGHVS and FNYEAQ. The ends lost 3 bases at V and 4 bases at J; junction bases unmatched: 5. There are 16 residues in the CDR3. CDR3 sequence reads: CASSFSGGGTYNEQFF. The CDR3 region has the DNA TGTGCCAGCAGCTTTAGCGGGGGGGGGACTTACAATGAGCAGTTCTTC.

DNA of the CDR3: TGTGCCAGCAGCTTAGGGTACAGTTACTCTGGTACGCAGTATTTT. As protein: CASSLGYSYSGTQYF. The chain is built from TRBV11-3 and TRBJ2-3, with D uncertain. The CDR3 loop spans 15 amino acids. V lost 1 base and J lost 8, with 16 bases in between. The germline V gene encodes CDR1 SGHNT and CDR2 YENEEA. The whole variable domain, filled in from reference TRBV11-3 and TRBJ2-3, reads EAGVVQSPRYKIIEKKQPVAFWCNPISGHNTLYWYLQNLGQGPELLIRYENEEAVDDSQLPKDRFSAERLKGVDSTLKIQPAELGDSAVYLCASSLGYSYSGTQYFGPGTRLTVL.

The gene calls are TRBV19 and TRBJ2-2, with a tentative D call TRBD2 (6 bases). The CDR3 contains 14 residues. The germline V and J ends were trimmed by 1 base and 5 bases, with 8 bases remaining between them. The germline V gene has CDR1 LNHDA and CDR2 SQIVND (reference sequence). CDR3 DNA sequence: TGTGCCAGTAGTATAGTACGGGAGACCGGGGAGCTGTTTTTT. This codes for CASSIVRETGELFF.

The CDR3 is CSVEVWGQGAQGANVLTF. DNA of the CDR3: TGCAGCGTTGAAGTCTGGGGACAGGGGGCGCAAGGGGCCAACGTCCTGACTTTC. The chain couples TRBV29-1 to TRBJ2-6, with TRBD1 matching over 12 bases. Per germline, CDR1 SQVTM and CDR2 ANQGSEA. This CDR3 contains 18 residues. J gave up 4 bases and V 1 base, and 8 bases lay outside the gene matches.

The chain has TRBV5-1 and TRBJ2-7; TRBD1 aligns across 7 bases. V shed 4 bases, J shed 6 bases, and the junction held 7 bases outside the gene matches. CDR3 length equals 13 residues. Germline CDR1 reads SGHRS; CDR2 reads YFSETQ. CDR3 sequence (DNA): TGCGCCAGCAGCCCAACGGACAGGACCGAGCAGTACTTC. It specifies CASSPTDRTEQYF. The full variable domain, with the rest looked up from reference TRBV5-1 and TRBJ2-7, is KAGVTQTPRYLIKTRGQQVTLSCSPISGHRSVSWYQQTPGQGLQFLFEYFSETQRNKGNFPGRFSGRQFSNSRSEMNVSTLELGDSALYLCASSPTDRTEQYFGPGTRLTVT.